This T cell receptor beta chain was profiled in a study of technical replicates of blood from a few donors. Using immunoSEQ multiplex PCR, the repertoire was profiled, and TCRdb retains in-frame clones only, with some absent. The sample includes tens of thousands of clones, 85% to 95% of them seen just once. Sequencing was carried out using T cells isolated from PBMCs. The clonotype comes from a human donor in good health.

The CDR3 sequence is CASSVQGVSDTQYF. CDR3 nucleotides: TGTGCCAGCAGTGTACAGGGCGTCTCAGATACGCAGTATTTT. V is TRBV27 and J is TRBJ2-3; a possible D gene is TRBD1 (6 bases). Deletions cut 5 bases from V and 4 bases from J, with 13 bases between. The germline gives CDR1 MNHEY, CDR2 SMNVEV (reference sequence). CDR3 length equals 14 residues.